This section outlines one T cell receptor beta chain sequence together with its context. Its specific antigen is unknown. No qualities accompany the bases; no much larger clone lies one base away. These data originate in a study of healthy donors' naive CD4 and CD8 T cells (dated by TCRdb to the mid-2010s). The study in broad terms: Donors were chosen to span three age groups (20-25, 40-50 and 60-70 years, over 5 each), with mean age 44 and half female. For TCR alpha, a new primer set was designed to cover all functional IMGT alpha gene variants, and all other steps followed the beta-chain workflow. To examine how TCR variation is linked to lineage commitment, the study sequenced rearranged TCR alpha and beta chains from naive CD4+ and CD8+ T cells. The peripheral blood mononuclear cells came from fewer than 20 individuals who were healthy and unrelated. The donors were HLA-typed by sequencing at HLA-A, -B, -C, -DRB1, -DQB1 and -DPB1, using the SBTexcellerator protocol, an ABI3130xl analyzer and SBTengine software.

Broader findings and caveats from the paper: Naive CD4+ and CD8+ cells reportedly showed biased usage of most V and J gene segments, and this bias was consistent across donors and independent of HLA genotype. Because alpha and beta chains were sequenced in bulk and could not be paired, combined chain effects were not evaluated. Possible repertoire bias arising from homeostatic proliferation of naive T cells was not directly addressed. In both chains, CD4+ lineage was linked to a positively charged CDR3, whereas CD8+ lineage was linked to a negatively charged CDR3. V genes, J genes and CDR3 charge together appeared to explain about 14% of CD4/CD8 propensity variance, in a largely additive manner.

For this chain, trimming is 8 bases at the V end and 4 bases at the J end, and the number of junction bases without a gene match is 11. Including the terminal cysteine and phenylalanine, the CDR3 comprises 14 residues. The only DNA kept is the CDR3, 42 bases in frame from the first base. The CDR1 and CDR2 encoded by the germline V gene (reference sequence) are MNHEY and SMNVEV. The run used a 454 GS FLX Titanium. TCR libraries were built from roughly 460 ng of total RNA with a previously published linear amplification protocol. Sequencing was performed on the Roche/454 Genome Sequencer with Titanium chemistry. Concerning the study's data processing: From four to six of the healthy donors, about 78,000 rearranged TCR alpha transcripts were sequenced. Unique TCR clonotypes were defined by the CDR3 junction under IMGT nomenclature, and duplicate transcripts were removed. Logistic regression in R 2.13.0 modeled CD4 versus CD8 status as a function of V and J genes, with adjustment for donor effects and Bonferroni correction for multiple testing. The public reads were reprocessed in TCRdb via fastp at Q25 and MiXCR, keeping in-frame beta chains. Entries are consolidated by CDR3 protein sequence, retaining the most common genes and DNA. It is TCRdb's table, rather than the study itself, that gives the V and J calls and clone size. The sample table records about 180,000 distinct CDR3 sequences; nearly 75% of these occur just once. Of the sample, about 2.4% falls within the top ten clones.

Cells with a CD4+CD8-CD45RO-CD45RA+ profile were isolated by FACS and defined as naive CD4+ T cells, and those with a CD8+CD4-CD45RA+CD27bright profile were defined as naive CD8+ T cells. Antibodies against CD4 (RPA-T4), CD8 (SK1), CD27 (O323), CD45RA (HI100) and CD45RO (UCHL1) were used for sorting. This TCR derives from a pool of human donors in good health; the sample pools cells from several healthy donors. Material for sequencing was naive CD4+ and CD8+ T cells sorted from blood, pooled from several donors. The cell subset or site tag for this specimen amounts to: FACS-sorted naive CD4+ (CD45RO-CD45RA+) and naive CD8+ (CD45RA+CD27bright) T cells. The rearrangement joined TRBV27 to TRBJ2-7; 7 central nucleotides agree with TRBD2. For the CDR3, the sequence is CASASRGSRYEQYF. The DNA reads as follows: TGTGCCAGCGCCTCCCGCGGGAGCAGGTACGAGCAGTACTTC.